These 22 T cell receptor beta chains originate from one sample sequenced in a study of neurological immune-mediated disorders. Each CDR3 protein gets one entry after TCRdb re-called the 5' RACE reads with MiXCR. The sample has some 120,000 distinct CDR3 sequences; 3% to 3.5% are singletons. The sample was PBMCs. Every receptor here comes from a young woman with multiple sclerosis.

Many counts were recorded for this clonotype. The V call is TRBV5-8, the J call TRBJ1-1; D may be TRBD1 (5 bases). Germline V gene lookup returns CDR1 SGHTS and CDR2 YDEGEE. This CDR3 contains 14 residues. Between the trimmed V and J ends, which lost 0 bases and 5 bases, there was a span of 11 bases. CDR3 residues: CASSLVGVGTEAFF. The CDR3 region has the DNA TGTGCCAGCAGCTTGGTGGGGGTTGGAACTGAAGCTTTCTTT.

This clonotype occurred many times. A junction boundary mismatches the germline segment, possibly from a read error. The chain uses TRBV12-3 or TRBV12-4 and TRBJ2-3; 7 bases are shared with TRBD1. This CDR3 has 13 amino acids. The CDR3: CASSLGSRDRYRF. DNA for the CDR3: TGTGCCAGCAGTTTAGGTTCTCGGGACAGATATAGGTTT.

This chain connects TRBV28 to TRBJ2-5; TRBD2 agrees at 7 bases. Trimming cost V 4 bases and J 2 bases; bases outside gene matches: 7. The CDR3 has 15 amino acids. Germline V CDR1 and CDR2: MDHEN, SYDVKM. The CDR3, as DNA: TGTGCCAGCAGTTACCGGGGAGGGATTCAAGAGACCCAGTACTTC. Translation gives CASSYRGGIQETQYF.

This clonotype was seen repeatedly, ten times or more. The chain combines TRBV3-1 with TRBJ1-2; TRBD1 aligns across 7 bases. V shed 1 base and J 4 bases; nucleotides not matched to a gene: 3. The CDR3 is made up of 14 amino acids. CDR1 is LGHDT, CDR2 YNNKEL, per germline (reference sequence). CDR3 residues: CASSQGTGSYGYTF. The CDR3, as DNA: TGTGCCAGCAGCCAAGGGACAGGAAGCTATGGCTACACCTTC.

This clonotype was seen ten or more times. V and J are TRBV10-1 and TRBJ1-1; 8 bases are shared with TRBD1. The V segment lost 5 bases and the J segment 7 bases; nucleotides outside the gene matches: 3. The CDR3 is 12 residues long. Germline-derived CDR1 and CDR2 are WNHNN and SYGVQD (reference sequence). The CDR3 coding sequence is TGCGCCAGCAGTCCAGGACAGGGTGAAGCTTTCTTT. It specifies CASSPGQGEAFF.

This clonotype was counted at least ten times. The chain combines TRBV7-2 with TRBJ2-3, with D maybe TRBD1 (6 bases). The CDR3 runs to 12 residues. V was shortened by 4 bases and J by 6 bases, with 8 bases between the two germline ends. The germline CDR1 and CDR2 sequences are SGHTA and FQGNSA. The CDR3 DNA reads TGTGCCAGCAGCTCAAGGGGGGATACGCAGTATTTT. Protein product: CASSSRGDTQYF.

This chain joins TRBV7-6 and TRBJ2-7; D unresolved. CDR1 and CDR2 (germline): SGHVS, FNYEAQ. Trimming took 5 bases from V and 8 from J, leaving 13 bases between them. This CDR3 comprises 12 residues. In DNA form, the CDR3 reads TGTGCCAGCAGCGGCGATAGAGGCAAGCAGTACTTC. As protein: CASSGDRGKQYF.

This clonotype was recorded many times. The chain combines TRBV20-1 with TRBJ2-7, with D perhaps TRBD1 (6 bases). The CDR3 runs to 15 residues. V was trimmed by 1 base and J by 0 bases, leaving 13 bases between them. The germline CDR1 and CDR2 sequences are DFQATT and SNEGSKA (reference sequence). The CDR3 loop reads CSARVPGAVSYEQYF. For the CDR3, the DNA is TGCAGTGCTAGAGTGCCAGGGGCTGTCTCCTACGAGCAGTACTTC.

In its sample, this clonotype was seen many times. This rearrangement joins TRBV7-2 to TRBJ2-6; D is unresolved. The V gene's germline CDR1 is SGHTA and CDR2 FQGNSA. The CDR3 is 15 residues long. Trimming shortened V by 5 bases and J by 0 bases, and 8 bases separated the two germline ends. Here the CDR3 reads CASSQTGSGANVLTF. The CDR3 DNA follows: TGTGCCAGCAGCCAAACGGGCTCTGGGGCCAACGTCCTGACTTTC.

This clonotype was seen a handful of times. The CDR3 loop reads CASSITGPFWYGYTF. CDR3 sequence (DNA): TGTGCCAGCAGTATTACAGGGCCGTTCTGGTATGGCTACACCTTC. The chain combines TRBV28 with TRBJ1-2; a weak D match, TRBD1 (6 bases). Trimming pared 5 bases from V and 5 bases from J, leaving 18 bases between. This CDR3 comprises 15 residues. From germline, CDR1 is MDHEN and CDR2 SYDVKM.

This clonotype was counted many times. The genes are TRBV6-6 and TRBJ2-5, with TRBD2 identical over 10 bases. The germline V gene has CDR1 MNHNY and CDR2 SVGAGI (reference sequence). V lost 4 bases, J lost 1 base, and 9 bases stayed unmatched. CDR3 length equals 17 residues. The chain's CDR3 is CASSWLLAGDVQETQYF. Written as DNA, the CDR3 is TGTGCCAGCAGTTGGCTTCTAGCGGGAGACGTCCAAGAGACCCAGTACTTC.

This clonotype occurred many times. The J gene is TRBJ2-7, the V gene TRBV5-5, with D tentatively TRBD1 (6 bases). V lost 5 bases, J lost 2 bases, and 14 bases lay in between. Germline lookup yields CDR1 SGHKS and CDR2 YYEKEE (reference sequence). The length of the CDR3 is 14 residues. The CDR3 reads CASRFLGGPYEQYF. Written as DNA, the CDR3 is TGTGCCAGCAGGTTTTTAGGGGGACCCTACGAGCAGTACTTC.

This clonotype was picked up many times. V usage is TRBV20-1 and J usage is TRBJ2-7, with D hard to call. Germline-derived CDR1 and CDR2 are DFQATT and SNEGSKA (reference sequence). The CDR3 spans 13 residues. With 2 bases removed from V and 3 bases from J, the gap between germline ends came to 11 bases. The DNA for the CDR3 is TGCAGTGCTAGACCGGTCACTCTCTACGAGCAGTACTTC. Its protein is CSARPVTLYEQYF.

This clonotype was counted at least ten times. The chain employs TRBV29-1 and TRBJ1-1; D gene uncertain. This CDR3 comprises 12 residues. Trimming pared 7 bases from V and 3 bases from J, leaving 12 bases between. Germline values: CDR1 SQVTM, CDR2 ANQGSEA. CDR3 protein: CSALTAYTEAFF. As DNA, the CDR3 is TGCAGCGCACTAACAGCCTACACTGAAGCTTTCTTT.

This clonotype occurred many times. V usage is TRBV20-1 and J usage is TRBJ2-7, with unresolved D. CDR1 and CDR2 from the germline V gene are DFQATT and SNEGSKA (reference sequence). V was cut by 0 bases and J by 2 bases, with 20 bases left in between. CDR3 length: 17 amino acids. This CDR3 reads CSARDISAPKLTYEQYF. The CDR3 DNA is TGCAGTGCTAGAGATATAAGCGCGCCCAAACTTACCTACGAGCAGTACTTC.

This clonotype was counted at least ten times. V usage is TRBV5-6 and J usage is TRBJ2-7; 11 nucleotides line up with TRBD2. Germline V lookup: CDR1 SGHDT, CDR2 YYEEEE. V lost 0 bases, J lost 7 bases, and 15 bases stayed unmatched. The CDR3 runs 18 residues. The CDR3: CASSLGEVRLAGSGEQYF. The DNA for the CDR3 is TGTGCCAGCAGCTTGGGCGAGGTGCGACTAGCGGGGTCCGGGGAGCAGTACTTC.

This clonotype showed up many times. This chain connects TRBV12-3 or TRBV12-4 to TRBJ2-3; no clear D. Trimming shortened V by 2 bases and J by 4 bases, and 4 bases separated the two germline ends. The length of the CDR3 is 12 residues. The CDR3 reads CASSLFPDTQYF. In DNA form, the CDR3 reads TGTGCCAGCAGTTTATTCCCAGATACGCAGTATTTT.

This clonotype appeared many times. The CDR3 spells CSVGGRAGEQYF. In DNA form, the CDR3 reads TGCAGCGTTGGCGGCAGGGCCGGCGAGCAGTACTTC. J is TRBJ2-7 and V is TRBV29-1; perhaps TRBD1 as D (5 bases). The germline V gene has CDR1 SQVTM and CDR2 ANQGSEA. The germline V and J ends were trimmed by 4 bases and 6 bases, with 13 bases remaining between them. The CDR3 length is 12 residues.

This clonotype was observed at least ten times. The V gene is TRBV20-1, the J gene TRBJ2-3, with a weak D call TRBD2 (6 bases). The V and J ends lost 3 bases and 6 bases respectively, with 16 bases between them. Looked up from germline, CDR1 is DFQATT and CDR2 is SNEGSKA (reference sequence). The CDR3 totals 14 residues. The CDR3 is CSASRTSPMDTQYF. The CDR3 DNA follows: TGCAGTGCTAGTAGAACTAGCCCTATGGATACGCAGTATTTT.

This clonotype came up many times. The rearrangement links TRBV5-1 to TRBJ1-6, with a possible D match to TRBD1 (5 bases). The CDR3 spans 14 residues. Germline values: CDR1 SGHRS, CDR2 YFSETQ. The ends were cut back, 5 bases at V and 10 bases at J, with 16 bases in the middle. CDR3 protein: CASSLQGVGSPLHF. For the CDR3, the DNA is TGCGCCAGCAGTCTTCAGGGCGTGGGATCACCCCTCCACTTT.

At least ten counts were recorded for this clonotype. This rearrangement joins TRBV4-1 to TRBJ1-2, with TRBD1 identical over 7 bases. The CDR3 has 15 amino acids. Looked up from germline, CDR1 is MGHRA and CDR2 is YSYEKL. The J segment lost 3 bases and the V segment lost 4 bases, leaving 8 bases of the junction unmatched. Here the CDR3 reads CASSPATGSDYGYTF. CDR3 nucleotide sequence: TGCGCCAGCAGCCCAGCGACAGGGAGTGACTATGGCTACACCTTC.

This clonotype was recorded many times. This chain joins TRBV12-3 or TRBV12-4 and TRBJ1-1, with a tentative D call TRBD1 (5 bases). The length of the CDR3 is 15 residues. V lost 2 bases and J 0 bases, leaving 10 bases between the germline ends. Here the CDR3 reads CASSLQDTLNTEAFF. In nucleotides, the CDR3 is TGTGCCAGCAGTTTACAGGACACCCTGAACACTGAAGCTTTCTTT.